These 13 T cell receptor beta chains were sequenced from one sample in a study of shared clonotypes between healthy human individuals. Generated by immunoSEQ multiplex PCR, the TCRdb table keeps only in-frame clones and is missing some. The table records 700,000 or so clones, 72% of them present only once. Sample: memory CD4+ T cells sorted from blood. The subset: CD45RA-negative fraction. Receptors were obtained from a woman aged 25 to 45 in good health.

The J gene is TRBJ2-5, the V gene TRBV7-7; 13 nucleotides line up with TRBD2. Germline V gives CDR1 SSHAT, CDR2 FNYEAQ (reference sequence). This CDR3 has 16 residues. Losses at the gene ends were 5 bases for V and 2 bases for J; bases not matched to a gene: 5. This CDR3 is CASSAGLAGAQETQYF. The CDR3 DNA is TGTGCCAGCAGCGCTGGACTAGCGGGAGCTCAAGAGACCCAGTACTTC.

This clone came up once. This chain uses TRBV4-1 with TRBJ1-1; no reliable D call. Trimming stripped 2 bases from V and 3 bases from J, with 10 bases between. Germline assignment: CDR1 MGHRA and CDR2 YSYEKL. CDR3 size: 14 residues. As DNA, the CDR3 is TGCGCCAGCAGCCAATTGGGCCTTGACACTGAAGCTTTCTTT. Protein product: CASSQLGLDTEAFF.

The V call is TRBV28, the J call TRBJ1-5; tentative D call: TRBD1 (6 bases). V lost 7 bases and J lost 4, with 14 bases in between. From germline, CDR1 is MDHEN and CDR2 SYDVKM. CDR3 size: 14 residues. CDR3 region: CASMEGDRNQPQHF. CDR3 nucleotides: TGTGCCAGCATGGAGGGTGACAGGAATCAGCCCCAGCATTTT.

This sequence joins TRBV5-4 and TRBJ2-5; D is uncertain. V lost 0 bases and J lost 3, with 6 bases in between. The CDR3 covers 13 residues. Germline V gene data show CDR1 as SGHNT and CDR2 as YYREEE (reference sequence). CDR3 sequence (DNA): TGTGCCAGCAGCTTGGAACGGAAAGAGACCCAGTACTTC. Translation: CASSLERKETQYF. Filled out from reference TRBV5-4 and TRBJ2-5, the complete variable domain reads ETGVTQSPTHLIKTRGQQVTLRCSSQSGHNTVSWYQQALGQGPQFIFQYYREEENGRGNFPPRFSGLQFPNYSSELNVNALELDDSALYLCASSLERKETQYFGPGTRLLVL.

The J gene is TRBJ1-5, the V gene TRBV6-6, with D possibly being TRBD1 (5 bases). The CDR3 length is 14 residues. V was trimmed by 2 bases and J by 4 bases, leaving 9 bases between them. From germline, CDR1 is MNHNY and CDR2 SVGAGI (reference sequence). The CDR3 DNA reads as TGTGCCAGCAGTTACACGAGACAGAATCAGCCCCAGCATTTT. Protein: CASSYTRQNQPQHF.

The rearrangement links TRBV6-5 to TRBJ1-4, with TRBD1 identical over 8 bases. The CDR3 consists of 15 residues. Germline trimming cut 3 bases from V and 3 bases from J; bases unmatched to any gene: 3. CDR1 and CDR2 from the germline V gene are MNHEY and SVGAGI. The CDR3 DNA follows: TGTGCCAGCAGTTATCAGACAGGGGCTAATGAAAAACTGTTTTTT. Residues: CASSYQTGANEKLFF.

The chain combines TRBV19 with TRBJ2-3; D is unclear. CDR1 is LNHDA and CDR2 is SQIVND in the germline V gene (reference sequence). CDR3 length equals 14 residues. Trimming cost V 0 bases and J 0 bases, with 4 bases left between them. CDR3 nucleotide sequence: TGTGCCAGTAGTATAGAGGGCAGCACAGATACGCAGTATTTT. This encodes CASSIEGSTDTQYF.

This chain connects TRBV18 to TRBJ2-5; 7 positions match TRBD2. CDR1 and CDR2 from the germline V gene are KGHSH and LQKENI. Germline trimming cut 6 bases from V and 0 bases from J; bases unmatched to any gene: 1. There are 13 residues in the CDR3. The CDR3 spells CASSLADQETQYF. The CDR3 DNA follows: TGTGCCAGCTCGCTAGCGGACCAAGAGACCCAGTACTTC.

The table lists this clone with a count of one. The V gene is TRBV7-9, the J gene TRBJ1-2, with D perhaps TRBD1 (5 bases). This CDR3 is built from 14 residues. Germline CDR1 is SEHNR and CDR2 is FQNEAQ (reference sequence). The V and J ends lost 7 bases and 9 bases respectively, with 21 bases between them. The DNA for the CDR3 is TGTGCCAGCACCTTGGACACGGGACTATGGCGCTACACCTTC. Encoded protein: CASTLDTGLWRYTF.

The J gene is TRBJ2-2, the V gene TRBV9; either TRBD1 or TRBD2 may supply D (6 bases each). Trimming cost V 3 bases and J 3 bases, with 15 bases left between them. Looked up from germline, CDR1 is SGDLS and CDR2 is YYNGEE. The CDR3 is 16 amino acids. The CDR3 reads CASSAMGGPDTGELFF. The CDR3 DNA sequence: TGTGCCAGCAGCGCCATGGGGGGCCCGGACACCGGGGAGCTGTTTTTT.

V gene TRBV28 combines with J gene TRBJ2-7; a weak D match, TRBD1 (6 bases). Germline CDR1 is MDHEN and CDR2 is SYDVKM. This CDR3 comprises 17 residues. The ends were cut back, 3 bases at V and 0 bases at J, with 18 bases in the middle. CDR3 sequence: CASSFPTYRESSYEQYF. Here the CDR3 DNA reads TGTGCCAGCAGTTTCCCGACCTACAGGGAAAGCTCCTACGAGCAGTACTTC.

This chain uses TRBV6-1 with TRBJ2-3, with D unresolved. Germline values: CDR1 MNHNS, CDR2 SASEGT. Trimming pared 5 bases from V and 2 bases from J, leaving 14 bases between. This CDR3 is 15 amino acids long. The CDR3 region is CASSSRALPTDTQYF. As DNA, the CDR3 is TGTGCCAGCAGTTCCCGGGCCCTACCCACAGATACGCAGTATTTT.

The chain links TRBV6-5 to TRBJ2-1; 10 nucleotides agree with TRBD2. The CDR3 contains 15 residues. Germline V lookup: CDR1 MNHEY, CDR2 SVGAGI. V shed 4 bases, J shed 2 bases, and the junction held 2 bases outside the gene matches. For the CDR3, the DNA is TGTGCCAGCAGTTCGGGACTAGCGCCCTACAATGAGCAGTTCTTC. This translates into CASSSGLAPYNEQFF.